The clone carrying this T cell receptor (beta chain) has only a few counts. Its antigen remains unknown. Researchers prepared the TCRbeta library using unique molecular identifiers, the study reports. From the PCR reads, TCRdb called clonotypes with MiXCR, one entry per CDR3 protein. The repertoire holds around 670,000 distinct CDR3 sequences, 13% seen once, with about 0.79% in the top ten. This entry comes from a study of T-cell reconstitution after alpha-beta-depleted transplantation in children. The study, taken as a whole, reports: Certain patients had high TCRbeta diversity at day 60, and it came from recipient T cells and thymic progenitors that survived. Where alpha-beta T cells came from about two months after transplant was reportedly several hundred expanded graft clones. The authors attributed T-cell counts and diversity one year after transplant mostly to newly produced T cells.

Germline values: CDR1 SEHNR, CDR2 FQNEAQ (reference sequence). Trimming took 3 bases from V and 0 from J, leaving 9 bases between them. This CDR3 is 15 amino acids long. This TCR came from a girl aged 2 to 9 with congenital amegakaryocytic thrombocytopenia, due to receive a stem cell transplant. J is TRBJ1-3 and V is TRBV7-9; D not resolved. The sample here was PBMCs, taken before TCRalphabeta/CD19-depleted stem cell transplant. CDR3 sequence reads: CASSFGVPSGNTIYF. The DNA of the CDR3 is TGTGCCAGCAGCTTCGGGGTTCCCTCTGGAAACACCATATATTTT.